A single sample gave rise to the 14 T cell receptor beta chains below, sequenced in a study of CD8 T cells in ankylosing spondylitis (dated by TCRdb to about 2017). The method was 5' RACE. Sequencing took place on an Illumina HiSeq 2500. The public reads were reprocessed in TCRdb via fastp at Q25 and MiXCR, keeping in-frame beta chains. Identical CDR3 proteins give one entry, which carries the most common genes and DNA. Present in this sample are fewer than 180,000 distinct CDR3 sequences, 40% to 50% of which were seen just once. The top ten clonotypes cover 12% to 15% of the sample. Sequenced material: synovial fluid, either unsorted or a sorted T cell fraction (not recorded which). The origin of the receptors is a male donor with ankylosing spondylitis.

The chain is built from TRBV29-1 and TRBJ2-1; no definite D call. Trimming removed 0 bases from V and 5 bases from J, with 11 bases in between. Germline values: CDR1 SQVTM, CDR2 ANQGSEA. The CDR3 contains 14 residues. The CDR3 nucleotides are TGCAGCGTTGAAGAGGTCGGGTTTAACAATGAGCAGTTCTTC. It codes for CSVEEVGFNNEQFF.

This chain connects TRBV4-2 to TRBJ2-7; no definite D call. This CDR3 spans 10 amino acids. The germline V and J ends were trimmed by 3 bases and 7 bases, with 4 bases remaining between them. The germline V gene has CDR1 LGHNA and CDR2 YNFKEQ. The CDR3 spells CASSHREQYF. CDR3 nucleotides: TGTGCCAGCAGCCATAGGGAGCAGTACTTC.

This chain joins TRBV7-6 and TRBJ2-2; no firm D call. This CDR3 spans 15 amino acids. Trimming removed 3 bases at V and 3 bases at J, with 11 bases between. The V gene's germline CDR1 is SGHVS and CDR2 FNYEAQ. The CDR3 DNA follows: TGTGCCAGCAGCTTGGATGGGGTGGACACCGGGGAGCTGTTTTTT. Translated: CASSLDGVDTGELFF.

The CDR3 DNA reads TGTGCCAGCAGTTTATGTTGTAGCAATCAGCCCCAGCATTTT. This translates into CASSLCCSNQPQHF. The chain links TRBV28 to TRBJ1-5; D uncertain. The CDR3 extends over 14 amino acids. V lost 0 bases and J 0 bases, leaving 3 bases between the germline ends. The germline gives CDR1 MDHEN, CDR2 SYDVKM.

CDR3 sequence (DNA): TGTGCCAGCAGTTTCGGCCTTGGGGGCCGGGAGCAGTACTTC. Translated, it gives CASSFGLGGREQYF. The chain couples TRBV12-3 or TRBV12-4 to TRBJ2-7, with D tentatively TRBD1 (6 bases). This CDR3 region has 14 residues. The V and J ends lost 3 bases and 7 bases respectively, with 16 bases between them.

This clonotype was recorded only once. The chain carries TRBV7-3 and TRBJ2-3, with TRBD2 as a possible D gene (7 bases). The V gene lost 4 bases and the J gene lost 3 bases, with 14 bases spanning the gap. This CDR3 region has 15 residues. Germline values: CDR1 SGHTA, CDR2 FQGTGA. CDR3 sequence (DNA): TGTGCCAGCAGCTCGGGGGGAGGGGGTACAGATACGCAGTATTTT. Its translation: CASSSGGGGTDTQYF.

CDR3 nucleotide sequence: TGCGCCAGCAGACACTACCCCGACAGGGGGTTCTACGAGCAGTACTTC. Its protein product is CASRHYPDRGFYEQYF. V usage is TRBV4-1 and J usage is TRBJ2-7; TRBD1 matches at 9 bases. The germline CDR1 and CDR2 sequences are MGHRA and YSYEKL. After removal of 6 bases from V and 3 bases from J, the junction contained 12 bases not matched to a gene. The CDR3 consists of 16 residues.

This clonotype was observed at least ten times. The chain employs TRBV6-1 and TRBJ2-2; 8 nucleotides align to TRBD2. This CDR3 region has 14 residues. With V trimmed by 8 bases and J by 3 bases, 5 bases remained unmatched. Germline assignment: CDR1 MNHNS and CDR2 SASEGT. The CDR3 is CASPGTSDTGELFF. The CDR3 DNA reads as TGTGCCAGCCCAGGGACTAGTGACACCGGGGAGCTGTTTTTT.

This chain uses TRBV11-2 with TRBJ1-1; 7 bases fit TRBD1. Trimming took 5 bases from V and 8 from J; bases not matched to a gene: 5. Germline values: CDR1 SGHAT, CDR2 FQNNGV. The CDR3 runs to 12 residues. CDR3 in amino acids: CASSTDRVEAFF. The CDR3 nucleotides are TGTGCCAGCAGCACCGACAGGGTGGAAGCTTTCTTT.

Only a few counts were recorded for this clonotype. This chain links TRBV7-9 with TRBJ1-6; 9 positions match TRBD1. Trimming at V came to 4 bases and at J to 8 bases, leaving 3 bases not matched to a gene. The germline V gene has CDR1 SEHNR and CDR2 FQNEAQ (reference sequence). The CDR3 loop spans 14 amino acids. The CDR3 region is CASSSGTGYSPLHF. In DNA form, the CDR3 reads TGTGCCAGCAGCTCCGGGACAGGGTATTCACCCCTCCACTTT.

The CDR3 region is CASSRPDFYEQYF. In DNA form, the CDR3 reads TGTGCCAGCAGCCGCCCTGACTTCTACGAGCAGTACTTC. The chain recombines TRBV6-2 or TRBV6-3 with TRBJ2-7, with D hard to call. V lost 6 bases and J lost 3, with 12 bases in between. Germline assignment: CDR1 MNHEY and CDR2 SVGEGT. This CDR3 is built from 13 residues.

This clonotype showed up just a few times. CDR3 nucleotide sequence: TGTGCCAGCAGCCAAGAGAGGAGCGGGGGGGCGGAGACCCAGTACTTC. Translation: CASSQERSGGAETQYF. V gene TRBV4-2 combines with J gene TRBJ2-5; 10 bases match TRBD2. Germline trimming cut 0 bases from V and 5 bases from J; bases unmatched to any gene: 6. Germline values: CDR1 LGHNA, CDR2 YNFKEQ. The CDR3 is 16 amino acids.

The J gene is TRBJ2-7, the V gene TRBV10-3; a weak D match, TRBD1 (5 bases). Germline CDR1 and CDR2: ENHRY and SYGVKD. V was pared by 8 bases and J by 5 bases, with 13 bases between. This CDR3 region has 12 residues. DNA for the CDR3: TGTGCCATCGGCGACAGACAAAACGAGCAGTACTTC. Protein sequence: CAIGDRQNEQYF.

This clonotype occurred a few times. The CDR3 here is CASSPSDKWEGGELFF. The CDR3 DNA is TGTGCCAGCAGCCCCTCTGACAAATGGGAGGGCGGGGAGCTGTTTTTT. V is TRBV7-3 and J is TRBJ2-2; 7 nucleotides line up with TRBD2. The CDR3 length is 16 residues. Germline assignment: CDR1 SGHTA and CDR2 FQGTGA. Trimming at V came to 5 bases and at J to 7 bases, leaving 13 bases not matched to a gene.